This T cell receptor beta chain stems from a study of regulatory and conventional T cells in RAG deficiency. Germline assignment: CDR1 SGHTA and CDR2 FQGNSA. J lost 8 bases, V lost 2 bases, and 10 bases had no gene match. The CDR3 is made up of 15 amino acids. The repertoire was sequenced with immunoSEQ multiplex PCR; TCRdb's copy has only in-frame clones and lacks some. The sample lists approximately 35,000 clones; about 78% were seen once. This clone has a handful of counts. The sorted conventional CD4+ T cells were CD25-low and CD127-high, with genomic DNA sequenced. This sample was also put to use in a study of regulatory T cells. That source notes: The primer mix had 52 TRBV and 13 TRBJ primers.

Sequenced input: CD4+ effector T cells sorted from blood. The chain has TRBV7-2 and TRBJ1-2, with 8 bases that match TRBD1. The TCR sequence derives from a human donor in good health. CDR3 nucleotides: TGTGCCAGCAGCTTACCGGGGGGACAGGCCACGGGCTACACCTTC. Protein sequence: CASSLPGGQATGYTF.